This TCR beta chain was captured in a study of vaccination and CD4 T cells after COVID-19. As for treatment: approximately 9-day PBMC culture with coronavirus spike peptide pools or control peptides (ViraFEST assay). PCR positivity was dated March to December 2020, before US Alpha, Beta and Delta variants. Broader study findings: Nearly all convalescent vaccine-specific clones, 304 of 307, recognized only SARS-CoV-2 spike.

With respect to this clonotype: The antigen is not known.

Trimming took off 2 bases at V and 8 bases at J, with 12 bases between the two ends. This CDR3 spans 13 amino acids. Germline V gene lookup returns CDR1 WNHNN and CDR2 SYGVQD (reference sequence). The Oncomine TCR Beta short-read assay sequenced DNA from cultured CD4+ T cells. The genomic DNA was obtained from cultured CD4+ T cells by extraction with the QIAamp micro DNA kit. TCRdb reprocessed the PCR reads with MiXCR, giving one entry per CDR3 protein. The repertoire holds some 9,300 distinct CDR3 sequences, with 45% as singletons. The sequence was obtained from a human donor who had recovered from COVID-19. The sequenced sample was CD4+ T cells from blood, cultured in vitro. The chain uses TRBV10-1 and TRBJ1-2; D gene ambiguous. The CDR3 reads CASSEQTVGGYTF. The CDR3 DNA reads TGCGCCAGCAGTGAGCAGACGGTGGGCGGCTACACCTTC.